This T cell receptor beta chain was retrieved from a study of T cell repertoires and Cas9 in healthy adults. Clones were read by immunoSEQ multiplex PCR, and TCRdb kept only the in-frame ones, dropping some. Of about 24,000 clones listed, roughly nine tenths were seen once; the top ten hold roughly 0.7%. From germline, CDR1 is MDHEN and CDR2 SYDVKM. The CDR3 length is 15 residues. V was trimmed by 5 bases and J by 7 bases, leaving 17 bases between them. J is TRBJ1-4 and V is TRBV28; weak D call: TRBD1 (5 bases). The receptor's source is a human donor in good health. Sequenced sample: CD4+ effector T cells (CD127+, CD25-, CD137-, CD154-) from PBMCs; culture status not recorded. CDR3 nucleotides: TGTGCCAGCAGTAAACGTTGGGACGCAGCTGAAAAACTGTTTTTT. It is translated as CASSKRWDAAEKLFF.